A few counts support the clone carrying this T cell receptor (beta chain). In the original processing: Amplification of reference gene primers was used by the study to estimate nucleated cell counts. Repertoires were generated with immunoSEQ multiplex PCR, while TCRdb's copy carries only in-frame clones and drops some. The DNA was the basis for D and trimming; V, J and clone size are from that table. This table has around 200,000 clones, 86% appearing once. These data belong to a study of blood T cell repertoires in COVID-19. J gave up 6 bases and V 7 bases, and 14 bases lay outside the gene matches. CDR3 length equals 15 residues. In germline, CDR1 is MGHRA, CDR2 YSYEKL.

This clonotype originated in a man aged 45-65 years with acute or convalescent COVID-19. The chain is built from TRBV4-1 and TRBJ1-2; 7 bases are a match to TRBD1. Sequencing input: peripheral blood. This chain's CDR3 is CASMQTRTGGNGYTF. Written as DNA, the CDR3 is TGCGCCAGCATGCAAACCCGGACAGGAGGTAATGGCTACACCTTC.